A single sample gave rise to the 30 T cell receptor beta chains below, sequenced in a study of response to subunit inactivated influenza vaccine. TCRdb called the RT-PCR reads again in MiXCR, with one record for every CDR3 protein. In the table there are about 650,000 distinct CDR3 sequences, 13% to 15% of which are singletons. The starting material was PBMCs from blood, obtained roughly 15 days before vaccination. These receptors came from a man between 45 and 60 years old who received an inactivated influenza vaccine.

CDR3 region: CATSDTRTSGGSDTQYF. CDR3 DNA sequence: TGTGCCACCAGTGATACCCGGACTAGCGGGGGATCAGATACGCAGTATTTT. V gene TRBV24-1 combines with J gene TRBJ2-3, with 13 bases fitting TRBD2. Per the germline V gene, CDR1 is KGHDR and CDR2 is SFDVKD. The CDR3 is 17 amino acids. The J segment lost 4 bases and the V segment lost 3 bases, leaving 6 bases of the junction unmatched.

The chain uses TRBV9 and TRBJ1-2; no clear D. The ends were cut back, 0 bases at V and 0 bases at J, with 6 bases in the middle. CDR3 length: 14 amino acids. CDR1 is SGDLS and CDR2 is YYNGEE in the germline V gene. CDR3 loop: CASSVGPTNYGYTF. The DNA for the CDR3 is TGTGCCAGCAGCGTAGGACCTACTAACTATGGCTACACCTTC.

For the CDR3, the DNA is TGTGCCAGCAGCTCAGGGGGAGGAGGGGGCCTATCCTACAATGAGCAGTTCTTC. This sequence encodes CASSSGGGGGLSYNEQFF. The chain recombines TRBV11-2 with TRBJ2-1, with a tentative D call TRBD1 (7 bases). The CDR3 has 18 amino acids. Trimming took 4 bases from V and 1 from J, leaving 20 bases between them. Germline CDR1 is SGHAT and CDR2 is FQNNGV. The full variable domain, its missing parts supplied by reference TRBV11-2 and TRBJ2-1, is EAGVAQSPRYKIIEKRQSVAFWCNPISGHATLYWYQQILGQGPKLLIQFQNNGVVDDSQLPKDRFSAERLKGVDSTLKIQPAKLEDSAVYLCASSSGGGGGLSYNEQFFGPGTRLTVL.

This clonotype was observed a few times. V is TRBV20-1 and J is TRBJ2-7; a possible D gene is TRBD1 (6 bases). CDR1 and CDR2 (germline): DFQATT, SNEGSKA (reference sequence). With 5 bases removed from V and 6 bases from J, the gap between germline ends came to 17 bases. This CDR3 is 13 amino acids long. The CDR3 sequence: CSALPQGFGEQYF. The CDR3, as DNA: TGCAGTGCTCTACCCCAGGGGTTCGGCGAGCAGTACTTC.

The CDR3 coding sequence is TGTGCCAGCAGCGTAACCAGGACAGACGCCGGGGAGCTGTTTTTT. Its translation is CASSVTRTDAGELFF. The V and J genes are TRBV7-9 and TRBJ2-2; weak D call: TRBD1 (6 bases). There are 15 residues in the CDR3. Germline lookup yields CDR1 SEHNR and CDR2 FQNEAQ (reference sequence). V was clipped by 5 bases and J by 6 bases, with 16 bases between them. The variable domain in full, completed from reference TRBV7-9 and TRBJ2-2, reads DTGVSQNPRHKITKRGQNVTFRCDPISEHNRLYWYRQTLGQGPEFLTYFQNEAQLEKSRLLSDRFSAERPKGSFSTLEIQRTEQGDSAMYLCASSVTRTDAGELFFGEGSRLTVL.

In its sample, this clonotype was seen many times. The rearrangement joins TRBV11-1 to TRBJ2-2, with 9 bases lining up with TRBD1. The CDR3 has 19 amino acids. J gave up 5 bases and V 2 bases, and 15 bases lay outside the gene matches. Germline-derived CDR1 and CDR2 are SGHAT and FQDESV (reference sequence). The CDR3 DNA is TGTGCCAGCAGCTTACCGAACAGGGGGCTTGGTAAACGTACCGGGGAGCTGTTTTTT. This codes for CASSLPNRGLGKRTGELFF.

This clonotype has more than one count but fewer than ten. The V gene is TRBV27, the J gene TRBJ1-2, with D perhaps matching TRBD1 (6 bases). CDR1 and CDR2 from the germline V gene are MNHEY and SMNVEV (reference sequence). The CDR3 spans 18 residues. Trimming removed 6 bases at V and 5 bases at J, with 28 bases between. CDR3 nucleotide sequence: TGTGCCAGCAGAGCAAACTACCACTACAGTACAGGGAGGTATGGCTACACCTTC. Translated, it gives CASRANYHYSTGRYGYTF.

The chain links TRBV5-1 to TRBJ2-7; 8 bases line up with TRBD2. Germline CDR1 reads SGHRS; CDR2 reads YFSETQ. J lost 2 bases, V lost 4 bases, and 8 bases had no gene match. This CDR3 has 15 residues. This CDR3 is CASSVDGREAYEQYF. The DNA for the CDR3 is TGCGCCAGCAGCGTGGATGGGCGGGAGGCCTACGAGCAGTACTTC. The full variable domain, rest sourced from reference TRBV5-1 and TRBJ2-7, is KAGVTQTPRYLIKTRGQQVTLSCSPISGHRSVSWYQQTPGQGLQFLFEYFSETQRNKGNFPGRFSGRQFSNSRSEMNVSTLELGDSALYLCASSVDGREAYEQYFGPGTRLTVT.

This clonotype was seen ten or more times. The CDR3 coding sequence is TGTGCCAGCAGTTACCTCACTAGCGGGAGGAAAGATGAGCAGTTCTTC. This sequence encodes CASSYLTSGRKDEQFF. The chain has TRBV6-2 or TRBV6-3 and TRBJ2-1; 12 bases fit TRBD2. J gave up 8 bases and V 2 bases, and 7 bases lay outside the gene matches. There are 16 residues in the CDR3. In germline, CDR1 is MNHEY, CDR2 SVGEGT.

V gene TRBV15 combines with J gene TRBJ1-2; D possibly corresponds to TRBD1 (5 bases). Trimming left V 0 bases short and J 1 base short, with 6 bases between. The CDR3 is made up of 14 amino acids. The germline CDR1 and CDR2 sequences are LNHNV and YYDKDF (reference sequence). CDR3 residues: CATSRDRDNYGYTF. In nucleotides, the CDR3 is TGTGCCACCAGCAGAGACAGGGATAACTATGGCTACACCTTC.

This clonotype was recorded a few times. V usage is TRBV14 and J usage is TRBJ2-3, with 9 bases fitting TRBD2. Per the germline V gene, CDR1 is SGHDN and CDR2 is FVKESK. The CDR3 sequence is 17 residues long. Germline trimming cut 3 bases from V and 6 bases from J; bases unmatched to any gene: 13. CDR3 nucleotides: TGTGCCAGCAGCCAGATTCCGGGACTAGCTTTTCCCGATACGCAGTATTTT. Residues: CASSQIPGLAFPDTQYF.

This clonotype was counted only a few times. This chain links TRBV5-1 with TRBJ2-1; D possibly corresponds to TRBD2 (5 bases). The CDR3 is made up of 14 amino acids. The V end lost 5 bases, the J end lost 10 bases, and 19 bases lay between the germline ends. CDR1 and CDR2 (germline): SGHRS, YFSETQ. CDR3 loop: CASREGDPRREQFF. As DNA, the CDR3 is TGCGCCAGCAGAGAGGGAGACCCCCGACGGGAGCAGTTCTTC.

This clonotype was recorded at least ten times. The chain has TRBV7-2 and TRBJ2-7; perhaps TRBD1 as D (5 bases). This CDR3 is 15 amino acids long. The V end lost 2 bases, the J end lost 3 bases, and 14 bases lay between the germline ends. Germline CDR1 is SGHTA and CDR2 is FQGNSA. CDR3: CASSLQAGINYEQYF. CDR3 nucleotide sequence: TGTGCCAGCAGCTTACAGGCAGGGATAAACTACGAGCAGTACTTC.

This clonotype has only a few counts. V usage is TRBV12-3 or TRBV12-4 and J usage is TRBJ2-7; D is uncertain. The length of the CDR3 is 14 residues. Trimming took 3 bases from V and 3 from J, leaving 12 bases between them. The DNA of the CDR3 is TGTGCCAGCAGTTTTGGTCAGGCCCGCTACGAGCAGTACTTC. As protein: CASSFGQARYEQYF.

This clonotype was recorded many times. The CDR3 loop is CASSVSPEYNEQFF. CDR3 DNA: TGTGCCAGCAGCGTAAGCCCAGAGTACAATGAGCAGTTCTTC. The chain employs TRBV9 and TRBJ2-1; D is ambiguous. V shed 1 base and J shed 4 bases, with 9 bases lying between them. Germline-derived CDR1 and CDR2 are SGDLS and YYNGEE. The CDR3 contains 14 residues.

This clonotype was counted a few times. CDR3 nucleotide sequence: TGTGCCAGCACCTCGGGGGGGCGAGAGACCCAGTACTTC. Amino acid sequence: CASTSGGRETQYF. The V call is TRBV27, the J call TRBJ2-5; 8 nucleotides agree with TRBD2. This CDR3 has 13 amino acids. Trimming removed 7 bases from V and 4 bases from J; junction bases left unmatched: 5. The germline gives CDR1 MNHEY, CDR2 SMNVEV (reference sequence).

This chain links TRBV6-1 with TRBJ2-3; weak D call: TRBD2 (6 bases). Germline V gene data show CDR1 as MNHNS and CDR2 as SASEGT. V gave up 6 bases and J gave up 4 bases, with 14 bases separating them. The CDR3 has 14 amino acids. This CDR3 reads CASRGGSIPDTQYF. CDR3 coding DNA: TGTGCCAGCAGAGGAGGGAGCATTCCAGATACGCAGTATTTT.

This clonotype was observed a handful of times. The chain uses TRBV2 and TRBJ2-1, with D unresolved. Germline CDR1 is SNHLY and CDR2 is FYNNEI. The V and J ends lost 2 bases and 8 bases respectively, with 10 bases between them. This CDR3 contains 13 residues. The chain's CDR3 is CASSEWLGHEQFF. DNA of the CDR3: TGTGCCAGCAGTGAATGGCTAGGGCATGAGCAGTTCTTC.

This clonotype was picked up a small number of times. The J gene is TRBJ1-4, the V gene TRBV6-2 or TRBV6-3, with D possibly TRBD1 on 5 matching bases. Per germline, CDR1 MNHEY and CDR2 SVGEGT. The CDR3 is 14 residues long. Trimming removed 6 bases at V and 8 bases at J, with 16 bases between. The CDR3 loop is CASSQGAGSEKLFF. Written as DNA, the CDR3 is TGTGCCAGCAGCCAGGGTGCAGGCTCCGAAAAACTGTTTTTT.

This clonotype was detected only a few times. The V gene is TRBV7-2, the J gene TRBJ2-1, with no clear D. Per the germline V gene, CDR1 is SGHTA and CDR2 is FQGNSA. The CDR3 runs 14 residues. Trimming removed 0 bases at V and 7 bases at J, with 10 bases between. This CDR3 reads CASSLASLWNEQFF. CDR3 DNA: TGTGCCAGCAGCTTAGCTAGCTTGTGGAATGAGCAGTTCTTC.

This chain uses TRBV6-2 or TRBV6-3 with TRBJ1-1; 7 bases are a match to TRBD1. Germline trimming cut 5 bases from V and 6 bases from J; bases unmatched to any gene: 12. The length of the CDR3 is 15 residues. CDR1 is MNHEY and CDR2 is SVGEGT in the germline V gene. Here the CDR3 DNA reads TGTGCCAGCAGTGACTACCAGGGGGGGGTACCTGAAGCTTTCTTT. As protein: CASSDYQGGVPEAFF.

This clonotype came up many times. The chain has TRBV4-3 and TRBJ1-2, with no clear D. The V and J ends lost 1 base and 4 bases respectively, with 10 bases between them. The CDR3 totals 14 residues. CDR1 is LGHNA, CDR2 YSLEER, per germline. CDR3: CASSQVKRSYGYTF. The CDR3 coding sequence is TGCGCCAGCAGCCAAGTCAAGAGATCCTATGGCTACACCTTC.

V gene TRBV7-2 combines with J gene TRBJ2-3, with TRBD1 as a possible D gene (6 bases). Trimming stripped 0 bases from V and 0 bases from J, with 13 bases between. Germline loops: CDR1 SGHTA, CDR2 FQGNSA. This CDR3 contains 17 residues. CDR3 residues: CASSLAGHLISTDTQYF. The CDR3 bases are TGTGCCAGCAGCTTAGCGGGACACCTAATAAGCACAGATACGCAGTATTTT.

The rearrangement joins TRBV4-3 to TRBJ1-3; tentative D call: TRBD1 (5 bases). Germline V gene lookup returns CDR1 LGHNA and CDR2 YSLEER. CDR3 size: 16 residues. Trimming took off 1 base at V and 0 bases at J, with 10 bases between the two ends. The CDR3 sequence: CASSQAADSSGNTIYF. The CDR3 DNA reads TGCGCCAGCAGCCAAGCGGCCGACAGCTCTGGAAACACCATATATTTT.

This chain connects TRBV15 to TRBJ2-5; D might be TRBD1 (6 bases). The CDR3 is made up of 14 amino acids. Per the germline V gene, CDR1 is LNHNV and CDR2 is YYDKDF (reference sequence). V lost 4 bases, J lost 2 bases, and 11 bases lay in between. Here the CDR3 DNA reads TGTGCCACCAGCAACAGGGATGGACAAGAGACCCAGTACTTC. It codes for CATSNRDGQETQYF.

The table lists this clonotype with a few counts. The rearrangement uses TRBV20-1 and TRBJ1-5, with D possibly matching TRBD1 (6 bases). The CDR3 contains 16 residues. Germline V gives CDR1 DFQATT, CDR2 SNEGSKA (reference sequence). Trimming stripped 4 bases from V and 2 bases from J, with 18 bases between. The CDR3 sequence: CSATGASGARNQPQHF. CDR3 in DNA: TGCAGTGCTACAGGGGCGTCAGGGGCTCGCAATCAGCCCCAGCATTTT.

The CDR3: CASSIGRARGRHKGNEQFF. The CDR3 DNA reads TGTGCCAGTAGTATCGGGAGGGCGCGCGGGAGACATAAGGGTAATGAGCAGTTCTTC. The chain has TRBV19 and TRBJ2-1; TRBD2 matches 8 bases. With 3 bases clipped from V and 7 bases from J, the junction kept 20 bases outside the gene matches. The CDR3 has 19 residues. Germline loops: CDR1 LNHDA, CDR2 SQIVND (reference sequence).

V gene TRBV12-3 or TRBV12-4 combines with J gene TRBJ1-6; D possibly corresponds to TRBD1 (5 bases). The CDR3 covers 17 residues. The germline V and J ends were trimmed by 3 bases and 0 bases, with 12 bases remaining between them. The CDR3 loop is CASSFSRGSSYNSPLHF. The CDR3 DNA follows: TGTGCCAGCAGTTTCTCCCGGGGGAGCTCCTATAATTCACCCCTCCACTTT.

This clonotype appeared a few times. The J gene is TRBJ2-1, the V gene TRBV9, with D possibly being TRBD2 (6 bases). This CDR3 has 14 residues. Germline lookup yields CDR1 SGDLS and CDR2 YYNGEE. V lost 4 bases to trimming and J lost 5 bases, with 13 bases between them. This CDR3 reads CASSHGGRNNEQFF. DNA for the CDR3: TGTGCCAGCAGCCACGGAGGGAGGAACAATGAGCAGTTCTTC.

This chain connects TRBV12-3 or TRBV12-4 to TRBJ2-2; 11 nucleotides match TRBD1. This CDR3 has 16 amino acids. V lost 6 bases, J lost 5 bases, and 8 bases stayed unmatched. The CDR3 nucleotides are TGTGCCAGCAGGGAACCGGGGACAGGGGGAACCGGGGAGCTGTTTTTT. Protein sequence: CASREPGTGGTGELFF.